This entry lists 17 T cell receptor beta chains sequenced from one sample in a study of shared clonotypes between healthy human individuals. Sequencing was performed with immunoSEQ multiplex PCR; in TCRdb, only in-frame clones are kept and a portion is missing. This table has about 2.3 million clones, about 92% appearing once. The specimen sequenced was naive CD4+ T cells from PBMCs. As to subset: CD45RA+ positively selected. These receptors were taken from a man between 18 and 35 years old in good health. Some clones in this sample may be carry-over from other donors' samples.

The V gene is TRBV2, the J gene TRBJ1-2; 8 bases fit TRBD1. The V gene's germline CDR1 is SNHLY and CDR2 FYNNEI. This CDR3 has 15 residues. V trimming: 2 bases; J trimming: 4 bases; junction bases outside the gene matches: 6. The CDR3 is CASSERTGPTYGYTF. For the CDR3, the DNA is TGTGCCAGCAGTGAAAGGACAGGGCCTACCTATGGCTACACCTTC.

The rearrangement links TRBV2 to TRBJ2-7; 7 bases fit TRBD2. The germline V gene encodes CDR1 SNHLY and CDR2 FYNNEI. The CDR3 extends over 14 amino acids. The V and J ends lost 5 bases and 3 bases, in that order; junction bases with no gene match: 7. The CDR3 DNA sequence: TGTGCCAGCAGTTATACTACTAGCGACTACGAGCAGTACTTC. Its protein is CASSYTTSDYEQYF.

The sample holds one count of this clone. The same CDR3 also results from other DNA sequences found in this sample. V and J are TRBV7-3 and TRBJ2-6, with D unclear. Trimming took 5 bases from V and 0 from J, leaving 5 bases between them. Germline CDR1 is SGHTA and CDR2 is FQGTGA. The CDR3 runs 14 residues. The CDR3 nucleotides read TGTGCCAGCAGCCTAGACTCTGGGGCCAACGTCCTGACTTTC. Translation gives CASSLDSGANVLTF.

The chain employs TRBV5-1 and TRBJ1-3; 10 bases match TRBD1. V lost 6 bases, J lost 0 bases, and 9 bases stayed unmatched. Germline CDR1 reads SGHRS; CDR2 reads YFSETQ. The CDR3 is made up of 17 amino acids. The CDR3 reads CASTPTGGLRSGNTIYF. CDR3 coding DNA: TGCGCCAGCACCCCGACAGGGGGCCTCCGCTCTGGAAACACCATATATTTT.

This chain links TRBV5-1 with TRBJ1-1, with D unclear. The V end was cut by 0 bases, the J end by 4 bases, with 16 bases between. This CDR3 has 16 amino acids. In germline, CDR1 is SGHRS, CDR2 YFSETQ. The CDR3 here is CASSLGVSTLGTEAFF. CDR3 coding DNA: TGCGCCAGCAGCTTGGGAGTCAGTACATTGGGCACTGAAGCTTTCTTT.

CDR3 coding DNA: TGTGCCAGCAGTGAAGTTATTGGCGGGAGAGACAATGAGCAGTTCTTC. It is translated as CASSEVIGGRDNEQFF. The chain employs TRBV6-1 and TRBJ2-1; 7 bases line up with TRBD2. Per the germline V gene, CDR1 is MNHNS and CDR2 is SASEGT. The V segment lost 1 base and the J segment 5 bases; nucleotides outside the gene matches: 8. The CDR3 length is 16 residues.

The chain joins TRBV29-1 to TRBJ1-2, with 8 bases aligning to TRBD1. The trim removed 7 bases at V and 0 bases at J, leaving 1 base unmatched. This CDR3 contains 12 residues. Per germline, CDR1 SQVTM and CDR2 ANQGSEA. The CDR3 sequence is CSGQGTNYGYTF. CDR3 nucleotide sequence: TGCAGCGGACAGGGGACTAACTATGGCTACACCTTC.

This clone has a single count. The CDR3 DNA reads as TGTGCCAGCATCATCTCGCGGGAGGGGGGATCCAGCACAGATACGCAGTATTTT. It translates to CASIISREGGSSTDTQYF. The chain has TRBV5-8 and TRBJ2-3; 9 nucleotides align to TRBD2. The length of the CDR3 is 18 residues. V was clipped by 6 bases and J by 0 bases; unmatched bases: 14. Germline V CDR1 and CDR2: SGHTS, YDEGEE.

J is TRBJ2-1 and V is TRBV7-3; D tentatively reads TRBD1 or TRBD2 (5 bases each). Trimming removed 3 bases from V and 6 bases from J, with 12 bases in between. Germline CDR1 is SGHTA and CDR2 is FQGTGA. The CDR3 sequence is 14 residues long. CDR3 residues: CASSLGRVGNEQFF. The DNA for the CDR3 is TGTGCCAGCAGCTTGGGGCGGGTTGGCAATGAGCAGTTCTTC.

The CDR3 region has the DNA TGTGCCAGCATCCCAGACAGAATGGCTTACGAGCAGTACTTC. Protein sequence: CASIPDRMAYEQYF. The chain employs TRBV2 and TRBJ2-7; possible D gene TRBD1, 5 bases. The germline V gene has CDR1 SNHLY and CDR2 FYNNEI. The V end was cut by 7 bases, the J end by 4 bases, with 17 bases between. This CDR3 spans 14 amino acids.

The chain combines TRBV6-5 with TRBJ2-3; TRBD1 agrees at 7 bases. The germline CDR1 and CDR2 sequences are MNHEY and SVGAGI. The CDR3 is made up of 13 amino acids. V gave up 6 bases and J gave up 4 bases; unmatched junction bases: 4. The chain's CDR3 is CASSRGQADTQYF. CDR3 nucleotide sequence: TGTGCCAGCAGCCGCGGACAGGCAGATACGCAGTATTTT.

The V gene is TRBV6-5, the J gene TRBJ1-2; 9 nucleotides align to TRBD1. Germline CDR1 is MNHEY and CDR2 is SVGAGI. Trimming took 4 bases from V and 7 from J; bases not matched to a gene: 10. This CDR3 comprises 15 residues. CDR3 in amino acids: CASSFAGTGRTGYTF. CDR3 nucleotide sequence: TGTGCCAGCAGTTTTGCCGGGACAGGGAGAACTGGCTACACCTTC.

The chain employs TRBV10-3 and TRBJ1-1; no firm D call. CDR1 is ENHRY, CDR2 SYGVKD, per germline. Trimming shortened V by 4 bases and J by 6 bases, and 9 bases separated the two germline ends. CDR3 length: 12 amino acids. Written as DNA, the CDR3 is TGTGCCATCAGTGCCGTCCGGGCTGAAGCTTTCTTT. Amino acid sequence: CAISAVRAEAFF.

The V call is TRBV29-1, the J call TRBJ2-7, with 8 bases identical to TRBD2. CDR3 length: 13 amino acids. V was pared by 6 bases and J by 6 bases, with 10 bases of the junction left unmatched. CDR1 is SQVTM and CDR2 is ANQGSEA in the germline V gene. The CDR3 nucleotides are TGCAGCGTCCGCGAGACTAGCGTCTCCGAGCAGTACTTC. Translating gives CSVRETSVSEQYF.

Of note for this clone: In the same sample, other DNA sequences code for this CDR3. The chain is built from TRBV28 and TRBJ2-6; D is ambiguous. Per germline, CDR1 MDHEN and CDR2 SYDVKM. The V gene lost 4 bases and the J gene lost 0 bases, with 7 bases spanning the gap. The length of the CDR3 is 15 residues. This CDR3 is CASSSTVSGANVLTF. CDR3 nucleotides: TGTGCCAGCAGTTCGACCGTCTCTGGGGCCAACGTCCTGACTTTC.

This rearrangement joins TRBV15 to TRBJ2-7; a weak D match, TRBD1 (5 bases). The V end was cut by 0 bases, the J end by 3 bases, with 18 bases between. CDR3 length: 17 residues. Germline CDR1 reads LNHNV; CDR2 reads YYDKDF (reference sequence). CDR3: CATSRDIRASFFYEQYF. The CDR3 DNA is TGTGCCACCAGCAGAGATATCAGGGCCTCTTTCTTCTACGAGCAGTACTTC.

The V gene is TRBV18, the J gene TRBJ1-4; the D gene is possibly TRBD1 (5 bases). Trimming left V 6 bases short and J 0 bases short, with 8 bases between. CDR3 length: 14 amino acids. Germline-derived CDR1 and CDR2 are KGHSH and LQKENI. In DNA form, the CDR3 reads TGTGCCAGCTCTCGGGGGACAACTAATGAAAAACTGTTTTTT. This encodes CASSRGTTNEKLFF.